This T cell receptor beta chain emerged from a study of CXCR3-negative and CXCR3-positive naive CD8 T cells. This clonotype registers medium-sized (0.01 to 0.1%) by frequency. The target antigen is unknown. It was by 5' RACE with UMI labels that the TRB cDNA libraries were prepared. Each CDR3 protein gets one entry in TCRdb, which reprocessed the 5' RACE reads and gives no DNA. The sample totals about 6,900 distinct CDR3 sequences. Notes on the study in general: Once cells were cryopreserved, CXCR3 expression went down partly, and most assays used fresh PBMCs. Hydrophobicity of TRB CDR3s was greater in CXCR3-positive naive cells than in CXCR3-negative naive cells.

Germline V gene data show CDR1 as SNHLY and CDR2 as FYNNEI. CDR3 length: 14 residues. This rearrangement joins TRBV2 to TRBJ1-4. Sequencing was done on a sample of naive CXCR3+ CD8+ T cells from blood. Subset specified: CD45RO-CCR7+CD27+CD95- naive CD8+ T cells expressing CXCR3 (TNR3+). The clonotype originates from a human donor in good health. Some clones in this sample may be carry-over from other donors' samples. The CDR3 protein is CASSESDTNEKLFF.